This T cell receptor (beta chain) was observed in a study of spatial heterogeneity in lung cancer. Germline trimming cut 5 bases from V and 5 bases from J; bases unmatched to any gene: 3. Germline-derived CDR1 and CDR2 are SGHTA and FQGTGA. This CDR3 has 15 residues. This clonotype has at least ten counts. Documented time point: sample taken at primary tumor resection. Sequencing covered unsorted whole RNA taken from tumor, nontumor lung or frozen PBMC. TCRdb re-called the 5' RACE reads with MiXCR, one entry per CDR3 protein. The table lists roughly 8,000 distinct CDR3 sequences, approximately 7.8% of them singletons.

The sequence derives from a female donor with early-stage non-small cell lung cancer. The material was PBMCs, obtained at surgery. The rearrangement joins TRBV7-3 to TRBJ2-1, with 13 bases aligning to TRBD2. The CDR3 sequence is CASSPTSGRHNEQFF. The CDR3 DNA sequence: TGTGCCAGCAGCCCGACTAGCGGGAGGCACAATGAGCAGTTCTTC. Full variable domain (remainder filled in from reference TRBV7-3 and TRBJ2-1): GAGVSQTPSNKVTEKGKYVELRCDPISGHTALYWYRQSLGQGPEFLIYFQGTGAADDSGLPNDRFFAVRPEGSVSTLKIQRTERGDSAVYLCASSPTSGRHNEQFFGPGTRLTVL.